This TCR beta chain was identified in a study of technical replicates of blood from a handful of donors. CDR1 and CDR2 (germline): PRHDT, FYEKMQ (reference sequence). The junction had 3 bases not matched to a gene; V was cut back by 8 bases and J by 0 bases. The CDR3 spans 14 residues. Data came from immunoSEQ multiplex PCR; TCRdb stores just in-frame clones and leaves some out. The top ten hold just over 0.3% of the sample, which has around 80,000 clones, about 97% seen once. J is TRBJ2-1 and V is TRBV13, with TRBD2 matching over 8 bases. Input material: T cells isolated from PBMCs. This sequence originates from a human donor in good health. In DNA, the CDR3 is TGTGCCAGCTACGGGACTAGCTCCTACAATGAGCAGTTCTTC. This codes for CASYGTSSYNEQFF.